These 18 T cell receptor beta chains were sequenced from one sample in a study of blood T cells in healthy people across ages. For the second PCR, which ran for about 7 to 12 cycles, a sample-barcoded 5' primer and a J-beta primer mix were used. TCRdb called the 5' RACE reads again in MiXCR, with one record for every CDR3 protein. The sample includes 780,000 or so distinct CDR3 sequences, roughly 56% of them seen just once. The sample comprised blood. Receptors were obtained from a man between 35 and 55 years old in good health.

The V and J genes are TRBV12-3 or TRBV12-4 and TRBJ1-2; no firm D call. Trimming removed 5 bases at V and 5 bases at J, with 15 bases between. This CDR3 has 14 amino acids. Here the CDR3 reads CASSTDPTVYGYTF. The CDR3 nucleotides are TGTGCCAGCAGTACGGACCCGACGGTTTATGGCTACACCTTC.

This clonotype has only one observation. V gene TRBV5-1 combines with J gene TRBJ2-1; 13 positions agree with TRBD2. The junction had 15 bases not matched to a gene; V was cut back by 4 bases and J by 5 bases. This CDR3 comprises 19 residues. Per germline, CDR1 SGHRS and CDR2 YFSETQ. CDR3 coding DNA: TGCGCCAGCAGCCACAGGACTAGCGGGAGAGGCGGGGCCGACAATGAGCAGTTCTTC. Residues: CASSHRTSGRGGADNEQFF.

This clonotype has a handful of counts. The rearrangement links TRBV20-1 to TRBJ1-6, with a tentative D call TRBD1 (5 bases). Germline V gene lookup returns CDR1 DFQATT and CDR2 SNEGSKA (reference sequence). The V end lost 0 bases, the J end lost 0 bases, and 12 bases lay between the germline ends. The length of the CDR3 is 17 residues. The CDR3 DNA reads TGCAGTGCTAGAGACCGGGGCAGTAGCTCCTATAATTCACCCCTCCACTTT. Encoded protein: CSARDRGSSSYNSPLHF.

Relative to its sample, this clonotype is medium-sized (0.01 to 0.1%). The chain uses TRBV5-1 and TRBJ2-3; TRBD1 matches at 9 bases. CDR3 length: 13 residues. In germline, CDR1 is SGHRS, CDR2 YFSETQ. V was clipped by 7 bases and J by 0 bases; unmatched bases: 0. The DNA of the CDR3 is TGCGCCAGCGGGACAGGGAGCACAGATACGCAGTATTTT. Amino acid sequence: CASGTGSTDTQYF.

With regard to this clonotype: Compared with germline, one end of the junction differs, possibly owing to a read error. This sequence joins TRBV6-1 and TRBJ2-7; D possibly corresponds to TRBD2 (7 bases). The DNA matches TRBJ2-5 better at its end, which makes the J call doubtful. Germline V gene sequence: CDR1 MNHNS, CDR2 SASEGT. CDR3 length equals 15 residues. The CDR3 protein is CASRHDGGRQGTQYF. The CDR3 DNA reads as TGTGCCAGCAGGCATGACGGGGGGCGCCAAGGGACCCAGTACTTC.

The chain employs TRBV5-6 and TRBJ2-5, with D perhaps TRBD2 (6 bases). The DNA matches TRBJ2-7 better at its end, which makes the J call doubtful. This CDR3 is built from 14 residues. Germline loops: CDR1 SGHDT, CDR2 YYEEEE. The CDR3 DNA sequence: TGTGCCAGCAGCTTGGTACAGGTGGGAGGCGAGCAGTACTTC. Translation gives CASSLVQVGGEQYF.

This clonotype was found a few times. The chain joins TRBV7-2 to TRBJ2-5; the D call may be TRBD1 or TRBD2 (5 bases each). V was shortened by 3 bases and J by 5 bases, with 13 bases between the two germline ends. Germline V gives CDR1 SGHTA, CDR2 FQGNSA. The CDR3 extends over 14 amino acids. The CDR3 protein is CASSLGTLLETQYF. The CDR3 region has the DNA TGTGCCAGCAGCTTGGGGACCCTTCTCGAGACCCAGTACTTC.

The chain employs TRBV4-1 and TRBJ1-4, with 9 positions matching TRBD1. Germline V gene sequence: CDR1 MGHRA, CDR2 YSYEKL. V was clipped by 4 bases and J by 14 bases; unmatched bases: 11. This CDR3 is built from 14 residues. CDR3 nucleotide sequence: TGCGCCAGCAGCCCGAACAGGGGGCGGGAGCTGCTGTTTTTT. Translation: CASSPNRGRELLFF.

V is TRBV20-1 and J is TRBJ1-1, with TRBD1 as a possible D gene (5 bases). CDR3 length equals 14 residues. Trimming left V 5 bases short and J 2 bases short, with 15 bases between. Germline CDR1 and CDR2: DFQATT and SNEGSKA (reference sequence). The CDR3 nucleotides are TGCAGTGCTTCGGGACGGATTCTAAACACTGAAGCTTTCTTT. This sequence encodes CSASGRILNTEAFF.

The rearrangement links TRBV7-6 to TRBJ2-1, with D hard to call. Deletions cut 1 base from V and 6 bases from J, with 10 bases between. Looked up from germline, CDR1 is SGHVS and CDR2 is FNYEAQ. The CDR3 contains 14 residues. CDR3 region: CASSLEVHSNEQFF. In nucleotides, the CDR3 is TGTGCCAGCAGCTTAGAAGTCCACTCCAATGAGCAGTTCTTC.

A remark on this clonotype: Just one base apart from a much larger clone, this may be a read error. The chain recombines TRBV24-1 with TRBJ2-1; unclear D gene. The J call is in doubt because the DNA end fits TRBJ2-7 better. This CDR3 is 14 amino acids long. Germline CDR1 reads KGHDR; CDR2 reads SFDVKD. The DNA of the CDR3 is TGTGCCACCAGTGATGGGCAGGAATACAATGAGCAGTACTTC. Residues: CATSDGQEYNEQYF.

This clonotype occurred a few times. The chain employs TRBV21-1 and TRBJ2-7; the listed D gene, TRBD2, was not tested against the DNA. TRBV21-1 is flagged as a pseudogene. CDR3 length: 12 residues. CDR3 in amino acids: CASSKGDLAGYF. CDR3 DNA sequence: TGTGCCAGCAGCAAGGGGGACCTCGCGGGGTACTTC.

The gene calls are TRBV11-2 and TRBJ2-5, with 9 bases that match TRBD2. CDR3 length: 16 amino acids. Germline CDR1 reads SGHAT; CDR2 reads FQNNGV. V lost 5 bases, J lost 4 bases, and 11 bases stayed unmatched. The CDR3 here is CASSTQRGDALETQYF. The CDR3 nucleotides read TGTGCCAGCAGCACTCAGCGGGGGGATGCGTTAGAGACCCAGTACTTC. The variable domain in full, completed from reference TRBV11-2 and TRBJ2-5, reads EAGVAQSPRYKIIEKRQSVAFWCNPISGHATLYWYQQILGQGPKLLIQFQNNGVVDDSQLPKDRFSAERLKGVDSTLKIQPAKLEDSAVYLCASSTQRGDALETQYFGPGTRLLVL.

The rearrangement uses TRBV21-1 and TRBJ2-4; the table calls TRBD1, which could not be checked here. TRBV21-1 constitutes a pseudogene. CDR3 size: 14 residues. As DNA, the CDR3 is TGTGCCAGCAGCACTACAGGGGGAGGGAACATTCAGTACTTC. Translating it yields CASSTTGGGNIQYF.

The V and J genes are TRBV4-2 and TRBJ1-4; D is undetermined. Trimming removed 0 bases from V and 6 bases from J, with 14 bases in between. Germline V gene lookup returns CDR1 LGHNA and CDR2 YNFKEQ. The CDR3 has 16 amino acids. The CDR3 loop is CASSQDSLGWDEKLFF. Here the CDR3 DNA reads TGTGCCAGCAGCCAAGATAGTCTCGGCTGGGATGAAAAACTGTTTTTT.

This clonotype was counted once. The chain joins TRBV6-1 to TRBJ2-5; D possibly uses TRBD1 or TRBD2 (5 bases each). The V end was cut by 1 base, the J end by 11 bases, with 14 bases between. Germline lookup yields CDR1 MNHNS and CDR2 SASEGT. This CDR3 comprises 13 residues. CDR3 DNA sequence: TGTGCCAGCAGTGAAGGCAGGGAGTGGAAGCAGTACTTC. Protein: CASSEGREWKQYF.

This clonotype was picked up a small number of times. The V call is TRBV29-1, the J call TRBJ1-2; D uncertain. V gave up 0 bases and J gave up 5 bases, with 13 bases separating them. The CDR3 is made up of 14 amino acids. Germline CDR1 and CDR2: SQVTM and ANQGSEA. Here the CDR3 DNA reads TGCAGCGTTGAAGATCTGGGCCGGCGGTATGGCTACACCTTC. Translated, it gives CSVEDLGRRYGYTF.

V is TRBV7-2 and J is TRBJ2-1; 8 bases fit TRBD2. J lost 5 bases, V lost 2 bases, and 8 bases had no gene match. This CDR3 is built from 16 residues. Looked up from germline, CDR1 is SGHTA and CDR2 is FQGNSA. DNA for the CDR3: TGTGCCAGCAGCTTATTGGCGCGGGGGGCAGACAATGAGCAGTTCTTC. As protein: CASSLLARGADNEQFF.